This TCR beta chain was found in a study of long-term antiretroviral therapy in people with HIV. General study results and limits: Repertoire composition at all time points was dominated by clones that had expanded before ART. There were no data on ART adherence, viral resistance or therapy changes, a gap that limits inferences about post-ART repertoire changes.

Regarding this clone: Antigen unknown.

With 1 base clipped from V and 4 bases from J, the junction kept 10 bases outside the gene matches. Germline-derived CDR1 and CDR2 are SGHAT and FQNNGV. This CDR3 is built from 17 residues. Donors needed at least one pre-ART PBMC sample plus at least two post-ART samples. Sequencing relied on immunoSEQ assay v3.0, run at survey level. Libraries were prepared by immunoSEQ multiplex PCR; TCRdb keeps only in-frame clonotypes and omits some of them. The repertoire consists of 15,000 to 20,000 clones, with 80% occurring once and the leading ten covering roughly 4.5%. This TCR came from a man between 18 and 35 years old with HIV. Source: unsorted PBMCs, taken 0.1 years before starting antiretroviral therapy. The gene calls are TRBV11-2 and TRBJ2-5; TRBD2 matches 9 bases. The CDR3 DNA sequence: TGTGCCAGCAGCTTAGTGGTAGCGGGAGCCACGGGAGAGACCCAGTACTTC. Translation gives CASSLVVAGATGETQYF.